These T cell receptor beta chains were read from a single sample in a study of identical twins. TCRdb used MiXCR to reprocess the 5' RACE reads, holding one entry per CDR3 protein. This sample has 1.5 million to 2 million distinct CDR3 sequences, with roughly 35% found just once. The sequenced sample consisted of cord blood. These receptors were obtained from a newborn girl in good health. Each CDR3 is given with its conserved first and last residue. Fields, in order: CDR3 protein, J gene, clone size, V gene. The listing skips clone size in some rows; elsewhere it reads once, few, many or a size class.

CDR3aa: CASSDPDYLMGKQFF
j_gene: TRBJ2-1
abundance: NA
v_gene: TRBV10-2

CDR3aa: CSAPRVAGGDLSTQYF
j_gene: TRBJ2-3
abundance: NA
v_gene: TRBV20-1

CDR3aa: CSARVGGQLNTEAFF
j_gene: TRBJ1-1
abundance: NA
v_gene: TRBV20-1

CDR3aa: CASSLSPNRGLAAVQYF
j_gene: TRBJ2-7
abundance: NA
v_gene: TRBV11-2

CDR3aa: CASSLEGSGGGTDTQYF
j_gene: TRBJ2-3
abundance: NA
v_gene: TRBV7-2

CDR3aa: CASSPIAGGRSYEQYF
j_gene: TRBJ2-7
abundance: NA
v_gene: TRBV18

CDR3aa: CASSQLAGANVLTF
j_gene: TRBJ2-6
abundance: many
v_gene: TRBV3-1

CDR3aa: CASSQGSGRIYEQFF
j_gene: TRBJ2-1
abundance: few
v_gene: TRBV14

CDR3aa: CASSQMGTVGSYEQYF
j_gene: TRBJ2-7
abundance: NA
v_gene: TRBV28

CDR3aa: CASSEPGTNYGYTF
j_gene: TRBJ1-2
abundance: many
v_gene: TRBV6-1

CDR3aa: CASSDRQGTFF
j_gene: TRBJ1-1
abundance: NA
v_gene: TRBV6-1

CDR3aa: CASSQGQDNEQFF
j_gene: TRBJ2-1
abundance: NA
v_gene: TRBV4-1

CDR3aa: CASSLNERLFF
j_gene: TRBJ1-4
abundance: NA
v_gene: TRBV6-6

CDR3aa: CASSLSGGWYEQYF
j_gene: TRBJ2-7
abundance: few
v_gene: TRBV27

CDR3aa: CASSTQPGAASTDTQYF
j_gene: TRBJ2-3
abundance: few
v_gene: TRBV28

CDR3aa: CASSLERTSTDTQYF
j_gene: TRBJ2-3
abundance: many
v_gene: TRBV5-1

CDR3aa: CASSLGGPQHF
j_gene: TRBJ1-5
abundance: many
v_gene: TRBV7-2

CDR3aa: CASSEFPLAGAGSPLHF
j_gene: TRBJ1-6
abundance: NA
v_gene: TRBV25-1

CDR3aa: CATASPDTQYF
j_gene: TRBJ2-3
abundance: NA
v_gene: TRBV19

CDR3aa: CASSSGPPPETQYF
j_gene: TRBJ2-5
abundance: NA
v_gene: TRBV5-1

CDR3aa: CASTPRGRVVGAFF
j_gene: TRBJ1-1
abundance: NA
v_gene: TRBV19

CDR3aa: CASSLTRTGGANVLTF
j_gene: TRBJ2-6
abundance: NA
v_gene: TRBV4-2

CDR3aa: CASRGLGDEQFF
j_gene: TRBJ2-1
abundance: few
v_gene: TRBV2